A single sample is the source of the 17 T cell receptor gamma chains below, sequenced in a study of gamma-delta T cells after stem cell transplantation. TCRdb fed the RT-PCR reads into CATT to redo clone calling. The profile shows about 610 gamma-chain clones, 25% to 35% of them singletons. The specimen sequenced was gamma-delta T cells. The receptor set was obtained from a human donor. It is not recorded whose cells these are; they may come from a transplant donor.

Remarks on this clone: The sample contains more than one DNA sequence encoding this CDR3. The chain's CDR3 is CALWEVQNGELGKKIKVF. The CDR3 DNA reads TGTGCCTTGTGGGAGGTGCAGAATGGGGAGTTGGGCAAAAAAATCAAGGTATTT. The J gene is TRGJP, the V gene TRGV9. The J gene comes from matching the DNA to germline here; TCRdb lacks it. The CDR3 is 18 residues long. Germline V gives CDR1 GITISATS, CDR2 ISYDGTV (reference sequence). V lost 0 bases, J lost 7 bases, and 9 bases stayed unmatched.

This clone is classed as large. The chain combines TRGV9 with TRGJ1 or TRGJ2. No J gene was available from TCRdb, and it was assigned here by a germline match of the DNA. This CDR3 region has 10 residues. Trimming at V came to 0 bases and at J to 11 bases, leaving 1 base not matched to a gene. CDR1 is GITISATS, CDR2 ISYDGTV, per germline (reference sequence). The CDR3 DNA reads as TGTGCCTTGTGGGAGGTGCAGAAACTCTTT. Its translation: CALWEVQKLF.

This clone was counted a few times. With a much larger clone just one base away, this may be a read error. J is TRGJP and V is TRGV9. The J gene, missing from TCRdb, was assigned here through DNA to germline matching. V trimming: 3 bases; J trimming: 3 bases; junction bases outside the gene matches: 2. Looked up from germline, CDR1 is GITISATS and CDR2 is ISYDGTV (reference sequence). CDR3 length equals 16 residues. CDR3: CALWELQELGKKIKVF. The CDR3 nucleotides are TGTGCCTTGTGGGAGTTGCAAGAGTTGGGCAAAAAAATCAAGGTATTT.

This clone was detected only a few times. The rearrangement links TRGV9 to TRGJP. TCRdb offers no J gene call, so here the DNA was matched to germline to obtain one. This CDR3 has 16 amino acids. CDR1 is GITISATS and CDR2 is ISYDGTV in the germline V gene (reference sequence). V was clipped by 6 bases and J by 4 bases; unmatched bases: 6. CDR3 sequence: CALWKLQELGKKIKVF. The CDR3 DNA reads TGTGCCTTGTGGAAACTACAAGAGTTGGGCAAAAAAATCAAGGTATTT.

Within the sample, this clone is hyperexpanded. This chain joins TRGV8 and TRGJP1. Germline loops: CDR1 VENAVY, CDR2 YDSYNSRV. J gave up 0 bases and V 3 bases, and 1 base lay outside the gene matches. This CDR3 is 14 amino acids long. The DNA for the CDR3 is TGTGCCACCTGGGATTATACCACTGGTTGGTTCAAGATATTT. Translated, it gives CATWDYTTGWFKIF.

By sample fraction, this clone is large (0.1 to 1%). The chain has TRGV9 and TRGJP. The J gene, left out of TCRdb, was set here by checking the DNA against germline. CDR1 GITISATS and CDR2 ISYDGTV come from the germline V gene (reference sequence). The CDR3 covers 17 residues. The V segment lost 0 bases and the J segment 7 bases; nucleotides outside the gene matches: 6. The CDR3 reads CALWEVLRELGKKIKVF. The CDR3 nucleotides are TGTGCCTTGTGGGAGGTGTTAAGGGAGTTGGGCAAAAAAATCAAGGTATTT.

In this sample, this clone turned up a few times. The DNA of the CDR3 is TGTGCCTTGTGGGAGGTGCATCGGGAGTTGGGCAAAAAAATCAAGGTATTT. Amino acids: CALWEVHRELGKKIKVF. V gene TRGV9 combines with J gene TRGJP. TCRdb records no J gene; here it was assigned by comparing the DNA to germline. The CDR3 loop spans 17 amino acids. J lost 7 bases, V lost 0 bases, and 6 bases had no gene match. Germline V gene lookup returns CDR1 GITISATS and CDR2 ISYDGTV (reference sequence).

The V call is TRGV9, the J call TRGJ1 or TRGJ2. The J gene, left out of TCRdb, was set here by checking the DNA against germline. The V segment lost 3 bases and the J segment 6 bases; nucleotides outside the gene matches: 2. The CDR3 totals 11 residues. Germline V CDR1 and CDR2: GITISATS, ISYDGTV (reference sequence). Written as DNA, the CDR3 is TGTGCCTTGTGGGAGACTTATAAGAAACTCTTT. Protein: CALWETYKKLF.

In DNA form, the CDR3 reads TGTGCCTTGTGGGAGTGGATAGAGTTGGGCAAAAAAATCAAGGTATTT. It codes for CALWEWIELGKKIKVF. V is TRGV9 and J is TRGJP. The J gene is not listed in TCRdb, so it was assigned here from a DNA match to germline. The germline gives CDR1 GITISATS, CDR2 ISYDGTV (reference sequence). The trim removed 3 bases at V and 6 bases at J, leaving 5 bases unmatched. This CDR3 has 16 amino acids.

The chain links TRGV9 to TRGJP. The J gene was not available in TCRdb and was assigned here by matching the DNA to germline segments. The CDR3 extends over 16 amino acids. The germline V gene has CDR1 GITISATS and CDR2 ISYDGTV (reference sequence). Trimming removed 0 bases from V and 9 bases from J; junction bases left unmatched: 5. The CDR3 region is CALWEVRRLGKKIKVF. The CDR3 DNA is TGTGCCTTGTGGGAGGTGCGTAGGTTGGGCAAAAAAATCAAGGTATTT.

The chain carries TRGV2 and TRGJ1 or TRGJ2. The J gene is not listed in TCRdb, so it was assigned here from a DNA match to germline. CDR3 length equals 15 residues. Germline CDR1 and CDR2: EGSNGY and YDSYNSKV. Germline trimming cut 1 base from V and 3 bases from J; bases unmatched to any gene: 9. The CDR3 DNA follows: TGTGCCACCTGGGACGGCCAGGGTGTTTATTATAAGAAACTCTTT. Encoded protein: CATWDGQGVYYKKLF.

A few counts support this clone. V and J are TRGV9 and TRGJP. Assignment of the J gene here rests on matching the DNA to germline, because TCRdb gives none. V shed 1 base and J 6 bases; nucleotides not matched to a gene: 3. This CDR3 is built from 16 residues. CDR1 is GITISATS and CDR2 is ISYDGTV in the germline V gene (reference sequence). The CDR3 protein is CALWEVPELGKKIKVF. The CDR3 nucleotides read TGTGCCTTGTGGGAGGTCCCAGAGTTGGGCAAAAAAATCAAGGTATTT.

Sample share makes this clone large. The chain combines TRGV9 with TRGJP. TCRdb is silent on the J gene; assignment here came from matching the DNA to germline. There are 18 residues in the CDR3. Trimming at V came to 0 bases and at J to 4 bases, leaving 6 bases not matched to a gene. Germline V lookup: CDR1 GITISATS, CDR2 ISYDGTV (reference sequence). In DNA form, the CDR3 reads TGTGCCTTGTGGGAGGTGCGGGCTCAAGAGTTGGGCAAAAAAATCAAGGTATTT. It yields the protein CALWEVRAQELGKKIKVF.

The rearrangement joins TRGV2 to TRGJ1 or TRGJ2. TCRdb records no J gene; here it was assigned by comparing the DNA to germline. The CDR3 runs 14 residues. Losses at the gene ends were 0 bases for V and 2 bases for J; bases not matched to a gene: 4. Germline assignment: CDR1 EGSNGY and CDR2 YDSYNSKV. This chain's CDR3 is CATWDGPHYYKKLF. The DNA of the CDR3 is TGTGCCACCTGGGACGGGCCGCATTATTATAAGAAACTCTTT.

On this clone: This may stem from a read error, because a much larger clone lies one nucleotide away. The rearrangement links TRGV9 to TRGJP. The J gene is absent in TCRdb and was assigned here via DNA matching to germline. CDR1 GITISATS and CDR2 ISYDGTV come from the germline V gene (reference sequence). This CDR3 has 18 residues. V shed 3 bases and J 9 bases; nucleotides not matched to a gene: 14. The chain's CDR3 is CALWETPLSALGKKIKVF. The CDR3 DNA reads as TGTGCCTTGTGGGAGACCCCCCTCAGCGCGTTGGGCAAAAAAATCAAGGTATTT.

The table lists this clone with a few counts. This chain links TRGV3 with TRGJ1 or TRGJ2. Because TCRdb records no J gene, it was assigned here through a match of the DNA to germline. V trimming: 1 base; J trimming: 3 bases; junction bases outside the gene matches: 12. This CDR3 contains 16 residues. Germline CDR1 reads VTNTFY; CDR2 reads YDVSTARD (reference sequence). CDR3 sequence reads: CATWDSTIQIYYKKLF. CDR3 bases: TGTGCCACCTGGGACAGTACTATCCAAATTTATTATAAGAAACTCTTT.

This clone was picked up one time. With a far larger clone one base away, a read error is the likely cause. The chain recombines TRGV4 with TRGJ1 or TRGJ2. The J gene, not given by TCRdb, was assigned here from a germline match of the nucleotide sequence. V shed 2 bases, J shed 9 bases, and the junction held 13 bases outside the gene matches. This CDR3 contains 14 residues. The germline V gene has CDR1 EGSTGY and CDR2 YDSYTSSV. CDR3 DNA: TGTGCCACCTGGGATGTTCCGGGGATCGGTAAGAAACTCTTT. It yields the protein CATWDVPGIGKKLF.